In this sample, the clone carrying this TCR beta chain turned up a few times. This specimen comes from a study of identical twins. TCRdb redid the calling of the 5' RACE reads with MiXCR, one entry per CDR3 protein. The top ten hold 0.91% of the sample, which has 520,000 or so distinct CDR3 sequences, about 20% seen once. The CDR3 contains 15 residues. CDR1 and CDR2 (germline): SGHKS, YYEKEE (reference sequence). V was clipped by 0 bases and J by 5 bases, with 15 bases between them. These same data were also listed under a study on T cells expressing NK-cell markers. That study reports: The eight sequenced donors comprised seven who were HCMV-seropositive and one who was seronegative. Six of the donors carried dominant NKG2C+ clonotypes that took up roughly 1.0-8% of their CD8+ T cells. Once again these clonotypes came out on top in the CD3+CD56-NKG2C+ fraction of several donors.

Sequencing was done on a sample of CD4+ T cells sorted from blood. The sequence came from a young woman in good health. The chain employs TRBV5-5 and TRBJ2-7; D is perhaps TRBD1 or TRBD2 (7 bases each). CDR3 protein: CASSLAGQGGDEQYF. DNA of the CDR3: TGTGCCAGCAGCTTGGCCGGCCAGGGGGGGGACGAGCAGTACTTC.